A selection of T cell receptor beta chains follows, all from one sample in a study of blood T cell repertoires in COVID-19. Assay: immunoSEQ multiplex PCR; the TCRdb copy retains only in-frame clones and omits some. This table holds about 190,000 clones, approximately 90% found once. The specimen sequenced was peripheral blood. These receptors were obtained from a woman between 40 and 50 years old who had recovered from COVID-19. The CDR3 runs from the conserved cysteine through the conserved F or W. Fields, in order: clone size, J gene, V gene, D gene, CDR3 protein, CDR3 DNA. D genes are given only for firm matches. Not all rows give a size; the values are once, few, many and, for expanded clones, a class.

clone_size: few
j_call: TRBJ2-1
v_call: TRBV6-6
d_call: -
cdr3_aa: CASSYGTSGYEQFF
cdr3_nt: TGTGCCAGCAGTTACGGCACTAGTGGCTATGAGCAGTTCTTC

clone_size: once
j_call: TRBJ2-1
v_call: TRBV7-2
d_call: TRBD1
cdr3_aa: CASKPGQGNHEQFF
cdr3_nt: TGTGCCAGCAAGCCGGGACAGGGGAATCATGAGCAGTTCTTC

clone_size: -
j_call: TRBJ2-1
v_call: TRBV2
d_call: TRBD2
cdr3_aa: CASSEQGLAGGSYNEQFF
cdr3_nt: TGTGCCAGCAGTGAACAGGGACTAGCGGGGGGCAGCTACAATGAGCAGTTCTTC

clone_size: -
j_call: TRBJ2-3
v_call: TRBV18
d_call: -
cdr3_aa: CASSPGGTTDTQYF
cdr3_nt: TGTGCCAGCTCACCGGGCGGGACCACAGATACGCAGTATTTT

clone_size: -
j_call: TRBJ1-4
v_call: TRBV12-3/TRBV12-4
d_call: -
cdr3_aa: CASRKSESEKLFF
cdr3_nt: TGTGCCAGCAGGAAGTCGGAGAGCGAAAAACTGTTTTTT

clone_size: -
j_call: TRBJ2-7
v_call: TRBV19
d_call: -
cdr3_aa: CASSARQTYEQYF
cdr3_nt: TGTGCCAGTAGTGCCAGACAGACCTACGAGCAGTACTTC

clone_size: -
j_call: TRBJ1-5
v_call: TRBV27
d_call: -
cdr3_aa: CAAGSNQPQHF
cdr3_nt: TGTGCCGCAGGGAGCAATCAGCCCCAGCATTTT

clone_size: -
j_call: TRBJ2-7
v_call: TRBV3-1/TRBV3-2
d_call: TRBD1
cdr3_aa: CASSLTGGVGYEQYF
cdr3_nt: TGTGCCAGCAGCCTTACAGGGGGAGTTGGGTACGAGCAGTACTTC

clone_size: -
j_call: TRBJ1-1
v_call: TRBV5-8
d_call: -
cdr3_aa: CASSLFQGSTEAFF
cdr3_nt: TGTGCCAGCAGCTTGTTTCAGGGAAGCACTGAAGCTTTCTTT

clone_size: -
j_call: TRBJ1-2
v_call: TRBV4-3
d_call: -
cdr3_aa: CASSQGNRAPVSYTF
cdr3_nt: TGCGCCAGCAGCCAAGGGAACAGGGCCCCGGTAAGCTACACCTTC

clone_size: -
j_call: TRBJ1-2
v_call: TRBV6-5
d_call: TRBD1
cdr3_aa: CASSSRDRGGYTF
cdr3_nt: TGTGCCAGCAGTTCTCGGGACAGGGGTGGCTACACCTTC

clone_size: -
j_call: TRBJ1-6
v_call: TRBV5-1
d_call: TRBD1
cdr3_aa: CASATGANNSPLHF
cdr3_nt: TGCGCCAGCGCCACAGGGGCGAATAATTCACCCCTCCACTTT

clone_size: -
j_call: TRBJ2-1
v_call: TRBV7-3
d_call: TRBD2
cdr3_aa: CASSLRVAGVPYNEQFF
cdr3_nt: TGTGCCAGCAGCTTAAGGGTAGCGGGAGTTCCCTACAATGAGCAGTTCTTC

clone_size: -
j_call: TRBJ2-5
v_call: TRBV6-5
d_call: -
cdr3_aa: CASGHILQETQYF
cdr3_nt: TGTGCCAGCGGACACATACTCCAAGAGACCCAGTACTTC

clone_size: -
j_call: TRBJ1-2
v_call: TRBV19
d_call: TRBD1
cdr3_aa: CASSTGTANYGYTF
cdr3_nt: TGTGCCAGTAGTACGGGGACAGCCAACTATGGCTACACCTTC

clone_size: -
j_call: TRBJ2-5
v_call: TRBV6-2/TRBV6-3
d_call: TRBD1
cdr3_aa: CASSYSYSGTGGETQYF
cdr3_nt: TGTGCCAGCAGTTACTCTTATTCGGGGACAGGGGGAGAGACCCAGTACTTC

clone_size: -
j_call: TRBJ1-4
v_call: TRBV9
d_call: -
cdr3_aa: CASSPRGGRGGEKLFF
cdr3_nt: TGTGCCAGCAGCCCCCGTGGGGGCCGGGGGGGTGAAAAACTGTTTTTT

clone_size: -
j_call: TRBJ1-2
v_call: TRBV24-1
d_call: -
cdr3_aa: CATSDFSGGYTF
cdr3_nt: TGTGCCACCAGTGATTTTAGCGGTGGCTACACCTTC

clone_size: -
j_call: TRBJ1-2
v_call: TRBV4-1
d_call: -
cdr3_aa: CASSQVMGSDYGYTF
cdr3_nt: TGCGCCAGCAGCCAAGTAATGGGCTCGGACTATGGCTACACCTTC

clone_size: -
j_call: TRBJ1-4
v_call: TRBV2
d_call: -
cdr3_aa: CASKEDQASEKLFF
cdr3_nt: TGTGCCAGCAAGGAGGACCAGGCCTCCGAAAAACTGTTTTTT

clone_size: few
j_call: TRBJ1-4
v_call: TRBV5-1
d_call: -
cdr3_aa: CASSSGEKSEKLFF
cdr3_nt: TGCGCCAGTTCCTCAGGGGAAAAGTCAGAAAAACTGTTTTTT

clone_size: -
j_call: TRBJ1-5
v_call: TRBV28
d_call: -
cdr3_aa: CASSFSGGDQERIRKYSNQPQHF
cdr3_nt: TGTGCCAGCAGTTTTAGTGGAGGGGACCAGGAGCGGATACGGAAATATAGCAATCAGCCCCAGCATTTT

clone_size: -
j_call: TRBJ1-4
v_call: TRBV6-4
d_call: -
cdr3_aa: CASGDGGSRGEKLFF
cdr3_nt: TGTGCCAGCGGGGACGGGGGGTCTCGGGGTGAAAAACTGTTTTTT

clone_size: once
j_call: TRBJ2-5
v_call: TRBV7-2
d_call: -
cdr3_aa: CASSPLAGIQETQYF
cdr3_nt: TGTGCCAGCAGCCCTCTGGCGGGGATCCAAGAGACCCAGTACTTC

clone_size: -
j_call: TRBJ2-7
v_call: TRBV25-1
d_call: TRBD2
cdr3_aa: CASSLGGTYEQYF
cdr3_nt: TGTGCCAGCAGTTTGGGGGGGACCTACGAGCAGTACTTC

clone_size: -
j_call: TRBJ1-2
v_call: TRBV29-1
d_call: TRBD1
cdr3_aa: CSVFSGGYGYTF
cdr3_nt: TGCAGCGTTTTTTCAGGGGGCTATGGCTACACCTTC

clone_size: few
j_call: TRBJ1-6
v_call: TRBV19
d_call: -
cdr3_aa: CASSMEGMPSPLHF
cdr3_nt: TGTGCCAGTAGTATGGAGGGTATGCCTTCACCCCTCCACTTT

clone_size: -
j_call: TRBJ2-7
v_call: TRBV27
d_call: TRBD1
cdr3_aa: CASSLITGTGVSEQYF
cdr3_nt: TGTGCCAGCAGTTTAATTACCGGGACAGGGGTTAGTGAGCAGTACTTC

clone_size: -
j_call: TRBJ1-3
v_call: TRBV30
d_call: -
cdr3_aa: CAWSVGQGSGNTIYF
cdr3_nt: TGTGCCTGGAGTGTGGGTCAGGGCTCTGGAAACACCATATATTTT

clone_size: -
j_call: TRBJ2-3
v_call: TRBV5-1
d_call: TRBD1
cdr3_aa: CASSPTGGSPDTQYF
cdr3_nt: TGCGCCAGCAGCCCGACAGGGGGAAGTCCAGATACGCAGTATTTT

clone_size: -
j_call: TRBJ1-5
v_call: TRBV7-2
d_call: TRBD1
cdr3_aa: CASSYKRGTAQNQPQHF
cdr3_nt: TGTGCCAGCAGCTACAAAAGGGGGACAGCACAAAATCAGCCCCAGCATTTT

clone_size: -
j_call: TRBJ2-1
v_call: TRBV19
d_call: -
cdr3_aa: CASSMMERSYNEQFF
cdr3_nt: TGTGCCAGTAGTATGATGGAGCGGTCGTACAATGAGCAGTTCTTC

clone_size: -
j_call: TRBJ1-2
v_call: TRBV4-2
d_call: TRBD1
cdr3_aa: CASSRRMEGQVADGYTF
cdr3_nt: TGTGCCAGCAGCCGCCGGATGGAGGGACAGGTCGCGGATGGCTACACCTTC

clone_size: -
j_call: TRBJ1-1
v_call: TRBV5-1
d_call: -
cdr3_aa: CASSLAAATSNTEAFF
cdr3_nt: TGCGCCAGCAGCTTGGCGGCGGCGACCTCGAACACTGAAGCTTTCTTT

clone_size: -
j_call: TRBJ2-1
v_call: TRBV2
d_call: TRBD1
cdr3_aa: CAESQGATYNEQFF
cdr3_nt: TGTGCCGAGTCACAGGGGGCAACCTACAATGAGCAGTTCTTC

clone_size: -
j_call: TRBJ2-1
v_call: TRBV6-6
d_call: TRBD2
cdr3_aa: CASSHRLAGGPSSYNEQFF
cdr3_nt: TGTGCCAGCAGTCATAGACTAGCGGGAGGCCCCAGCTCCTACAATGAGCAGTTCTTC

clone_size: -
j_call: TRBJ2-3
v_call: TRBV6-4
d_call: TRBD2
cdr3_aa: CASLGTSGRAGADTQYF
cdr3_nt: TGTGCCAGCCTCGGGACTAGCGGGAGGGCTGGTGCAGATACGCAGTATTTT

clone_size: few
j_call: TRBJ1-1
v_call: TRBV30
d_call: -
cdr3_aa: CAWSSFASSRTEAFF
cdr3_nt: TGTGCCTGGAGTAGTTTTGCATCTTCTAGGACTGAAGCTTTCTTT

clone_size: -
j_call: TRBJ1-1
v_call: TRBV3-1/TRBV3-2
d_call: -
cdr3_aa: CASSQVGADTEAFF
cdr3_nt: TGTGCCAGCAGCCAAGTGGGGGCGGATACTGAAGCTTTCTTT

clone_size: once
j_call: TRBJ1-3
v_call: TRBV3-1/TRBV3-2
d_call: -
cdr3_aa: CASAGGGANTIYF
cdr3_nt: TGTGCCAGCGCAGGTGGGGGGGCAAACACCATATATTTT

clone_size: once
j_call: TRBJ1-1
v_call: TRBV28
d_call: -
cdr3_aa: CASSLSSADTEAFF
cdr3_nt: TGTGCCAGCAGTTTATCCTCCGCGGACACTGAAGCTTTCTTT

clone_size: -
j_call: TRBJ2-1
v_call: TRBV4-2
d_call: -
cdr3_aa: CASSQVFLAGSSYNEQFF
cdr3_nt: TGTGCCAGCAGCCAAGTATTTCTGGCGGGAAGCTCCTACAATGAGCAGTTCTTC

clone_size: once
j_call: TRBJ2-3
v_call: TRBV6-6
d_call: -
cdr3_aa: CASSLNPGASTDTQYF
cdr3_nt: TGTGCCAGCAGTTTAAATCCAGGGGCTAGCACAGATACGCAGTATTTT

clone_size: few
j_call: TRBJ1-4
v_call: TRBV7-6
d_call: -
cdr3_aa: CASSLAQKGDITNEKLFF
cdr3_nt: TGTGCCAGCAGCTTAGCGCAGAAAGGGGACATAACTAATGAAAAACTGTTTTTT

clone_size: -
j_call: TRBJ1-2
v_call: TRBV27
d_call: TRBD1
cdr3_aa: CASSPRQGAGYTF
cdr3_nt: TGTGCCAGCAGTCCTAGACAGGGGGCTGGCTACACCTTC

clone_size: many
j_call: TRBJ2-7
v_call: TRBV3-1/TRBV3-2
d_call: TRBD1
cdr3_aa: CASSRGQGADEQYF
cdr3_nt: TGTGCCAGCAGCCGCGGACAGGGGGCGGACGAGCAGTACTTC

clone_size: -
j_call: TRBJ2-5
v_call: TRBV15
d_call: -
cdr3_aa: CATSRDLSSGNQETQYF
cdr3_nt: TGTGCCACCAGCAGAGATTTATCTTCAGGGAACCAAGAGACCCAGTACTTC

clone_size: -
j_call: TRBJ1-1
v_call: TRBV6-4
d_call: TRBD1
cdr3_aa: CASSDRGHTEAFF
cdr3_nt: TGTGCCAGCAGTGACAGGGGGCACACTGAAGCTTTCTTT

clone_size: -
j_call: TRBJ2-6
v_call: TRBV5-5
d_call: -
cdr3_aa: CASSLAAGVSGANVLTF
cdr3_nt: TGTGCCAGCAGCTTAGCAGCAGGGGTCTCTGGGGCCAACGTCCTGACTTTC

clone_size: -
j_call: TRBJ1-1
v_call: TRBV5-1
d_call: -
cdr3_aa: CASSFAENTEAFF
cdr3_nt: TGCGCCAGCAGCTTTGCAGAGAACACTGAAGCTTTCTTT

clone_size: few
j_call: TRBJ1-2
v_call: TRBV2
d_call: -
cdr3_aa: CASMAANYGYTF
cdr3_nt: TGTGCCAGCATGGCGGCTAACTATGGCTACACCTTC

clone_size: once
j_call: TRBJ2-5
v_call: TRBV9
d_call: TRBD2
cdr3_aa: CASSVAGLAEETQYF
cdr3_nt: TGTGCCAGCAGCGTAGCGGGACTAGCAGAAGAGACCCAGTACTTC

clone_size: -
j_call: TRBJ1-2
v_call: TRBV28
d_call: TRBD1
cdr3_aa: CASMGQGLSNYGYTF
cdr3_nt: TGTGCCAGCATGGGACAGGGGCTTTCTAACTATGGCTACACCTTC

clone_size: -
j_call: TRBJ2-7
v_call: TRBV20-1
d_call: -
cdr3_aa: CSASTHSISYEQYF
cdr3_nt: TGCAGTGCTAGTACACACAGCATCTCCTACGAGCAGTACTTC

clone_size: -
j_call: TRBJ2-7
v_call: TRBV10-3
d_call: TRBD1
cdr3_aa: CAIRPTGSNEQYF
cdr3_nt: TGTGCCATCAGGCCGACAGGGAGCAACGAGCAGTACTTC

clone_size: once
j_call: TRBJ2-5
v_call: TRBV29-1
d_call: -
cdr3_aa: CSVGSGVRETQYF
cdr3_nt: TGCAGCGTTGGATCGGGAGTGAGGGAGACCCAGTACTTC

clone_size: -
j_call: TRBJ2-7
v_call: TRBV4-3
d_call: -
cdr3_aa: CASSQDGDSYEQYF
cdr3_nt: TGCGCCAGCAGCCAAGATGGAGATTCCTACGAGCAGTACTTC

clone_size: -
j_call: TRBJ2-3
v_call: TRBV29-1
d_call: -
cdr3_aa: CSVEWQFTDTQYF
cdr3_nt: TGCAGCGTTGAGTGGCAGTTCACAGATACGCAGTATTTT

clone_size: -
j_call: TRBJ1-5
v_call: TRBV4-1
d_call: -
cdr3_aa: CASSQDPGVVGNQPQHF
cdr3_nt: TGCGCCAGCAGCCAAGACCCAGGGGTGGTTGGCAATCAGCCCCAGCATTTT